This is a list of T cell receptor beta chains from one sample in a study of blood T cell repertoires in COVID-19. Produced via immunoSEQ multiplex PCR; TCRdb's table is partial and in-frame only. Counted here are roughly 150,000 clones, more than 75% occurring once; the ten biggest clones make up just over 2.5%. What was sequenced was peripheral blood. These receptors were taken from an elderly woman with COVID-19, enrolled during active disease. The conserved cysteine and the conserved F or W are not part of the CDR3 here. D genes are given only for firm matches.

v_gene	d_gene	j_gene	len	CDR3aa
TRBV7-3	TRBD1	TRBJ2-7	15	ASSRRDRGPNNVAQY
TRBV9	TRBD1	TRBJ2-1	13	ASSTSGGKDNEQF
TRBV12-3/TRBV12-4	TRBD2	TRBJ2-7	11	ASRISGSGEQY
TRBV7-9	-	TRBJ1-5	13	ASSLDGDPNQPQH
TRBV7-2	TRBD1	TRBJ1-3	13	ASSLGQGARNTIY
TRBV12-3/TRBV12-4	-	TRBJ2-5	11	ASSLPPVETQY
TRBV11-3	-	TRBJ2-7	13	ASSLRFGNSYEQY
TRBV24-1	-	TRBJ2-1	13	ATSDRGQGYNEQF
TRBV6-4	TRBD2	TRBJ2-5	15	ASSDSASGRPKETQY
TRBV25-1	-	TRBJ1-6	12	ASSAGGNNSPLH
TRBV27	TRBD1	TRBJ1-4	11	ASRGQSNEKLF
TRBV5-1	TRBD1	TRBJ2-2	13	ASSLDRASTGELF
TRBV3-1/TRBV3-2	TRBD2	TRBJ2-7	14	ASSQNVLAGAHEQY
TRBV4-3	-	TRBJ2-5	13	ASSQDWRAEETQY
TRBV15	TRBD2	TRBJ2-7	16	ATSRDLRTSGDSYEQY
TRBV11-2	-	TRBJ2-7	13	ASSLDGRPSYEQY
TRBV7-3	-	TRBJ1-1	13	ASSLSPGRDTEAF
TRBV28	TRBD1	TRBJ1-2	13	ASIPTDRGGHGYT
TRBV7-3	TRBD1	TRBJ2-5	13	ASSPGQGSYETQY
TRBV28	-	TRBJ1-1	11	ASSLPQGTEAF
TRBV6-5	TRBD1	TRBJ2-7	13	ASSYSGTVSYEQY
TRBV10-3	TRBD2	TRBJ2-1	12	AIRGTSGDNEQF
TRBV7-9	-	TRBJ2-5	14	ASSIRDKISQETQY
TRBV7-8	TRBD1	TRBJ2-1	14	ASSSPAGGRYNEQF
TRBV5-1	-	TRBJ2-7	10	ASSPGSYEQY
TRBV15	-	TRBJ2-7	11	ATSGDLQGFQY
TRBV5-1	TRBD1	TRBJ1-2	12	ASSPAGTEGGYT
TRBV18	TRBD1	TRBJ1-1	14	ASSPRTGGLNTEAF
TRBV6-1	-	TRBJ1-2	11	ASSERVTYGYT
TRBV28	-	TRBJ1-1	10	ASSTGETEAF
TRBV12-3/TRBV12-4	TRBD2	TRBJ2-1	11	ASMLAGAWEQF
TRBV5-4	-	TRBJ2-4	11	ASSSSGNNIQY
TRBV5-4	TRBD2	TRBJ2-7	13	ASSLQLAGAYEQY
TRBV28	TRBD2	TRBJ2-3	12	ASSSTSGGDTQY
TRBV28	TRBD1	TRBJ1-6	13	ASRGGQGHNSPLH
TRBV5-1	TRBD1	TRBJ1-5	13	ASSLEPGGSQPQH
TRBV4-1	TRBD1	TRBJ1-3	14	ASSQDTGGAGNTIY
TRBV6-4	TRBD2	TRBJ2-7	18	ASSDPLRSGTSGAPYEQY
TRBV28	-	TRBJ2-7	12	ASSLWGPTYEQY
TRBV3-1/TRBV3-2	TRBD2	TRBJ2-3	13	ASSQEPAGDMTQY